A selection of T cell receptor beta chains follows, all from one sample in a study of CD8 T cells in ankylosing spondylitis. TCRdb itself ran the 5' RACE reads through MiXCR, one entry per CDR3 protein. The sample carries 700,000 to 850,000 distinct CDR3 sequences, 10% to 15% recorded once. Input material: blood, either unsorted or a sorted T cell fraction (not recorded which). The source is a male donor with ankylosing spondylitis. Both conserved end residues are part of each CDR3. The order of the fields is D gene, clone size, J gene, V gene, CDR3 DNA, CDR3 protein. A D gene is named only where the DNA matches it firmly. The listing skips clone size in some rows; elsewhere it reads once, few, many or a size class.

- | - | TRBJ2-6 | TRBV28 | TGTGCCAGCAGTCCTACGGGGTTATATGGGGCCAACGTCCTGACTTTC | CASSPTGLYGANVLTF
TRBD2 | few | TRBJ2-1 | TRBV4-3 | TGCGCCAGCAGCGCCCGACTAGCGGGAGGGCACTCAGGATACAATGAGCAGTTCTTC | CASSARLAGGHSGYNEQFF
TRBD2 | many | TRBJ2-3 | TRBV29-1 | TGCAGCGCCGGGACTAGCGGGAGTGAGAATGATTTT | CSAGTSGSENDF
- | few | TRBJ2-3 | TRBV10-3 | TGTGCCATCGGGGGCGAGACAGATACGCAGTATTTT | CAIGGETDTQYF
TRBD1 | - | TRBJ1-5 | TRBV20-1 | TGCAGTGCTAGGTCCAGGGGGGGCAATCAGCCCCAGCATTTT | CSARSRGGNQPQHF
TRBD1 | few | TRBJ2-1 | TRBV27 | TGTGCCAGCACATCCGGGACAGGGGGATACAATGAGCAGTTCTTC | CASTSGTGGYNEQFF
TRBD2 | few | TRBJ2-5 | TRBV7-2 | TGTGCCAGCAGCTTCACTCTAGCGGGGGCTTCCAAAGAGACCCAGTACTTC | CASSFTLAGASKETQYF
TRBD2 | few | TRBJ2-5 | TRBV5-1 | TGCGCCAGCAGCTTGATAGGGACTAGCGGGGAAGAGACCCAGTACTTC | CASSLIGTSGEETQYF
- | few | TRBJ2-1 | TRBV11-2 | TGTGCCAGCAGCCGACAGCCCGAATCCTACAATGAGCAGTTCTTC | CASSRQPESYNEQFF
TRBD2 | - | TRBJ2-7 | TRBV5-1 | TGCGCCAGTAACAGGGGGACTAGCGGGAAGTGGGGCTACGAGCAGTACTTC | CASNRGTSGKWGYEQYF
TRBD2 | - | TRBJ2-3 | TRBV9 | TGTGCCAGCAGCCCTTGGCGGGGAGGGGCAGATACGCAGTATTTT | CASSPWRGGADTQYF
- | - | TRBJ2-1 | TRBV20-1 | TGCAGTGCCGCCATCCTTAGTATCCATGAGCAGTTCTTC | CSAAILSIHEQFF
- | few | TRBJ2-3 | TRBV5-1 | TGCGCCAGCAGCTTGGCCAAGTCTAGCACAGATACGCAGTATTTT | CASSLAKSSTDTQYF
- | - | TRBJ2-1 | TRBV24-1 | TGTGCCACCAGCGGAGGCAGGGTAGAGGAGCAGTTCTTC | CATSGGRVEEQFF
TRBD2 | - | TRBJ2-1 | TRBV10-3 | TGTGCCATCCGAGCGGGGAGCTCCTACAATGAGCAGTTCTTC | CAIRAGSSYNEQFF
TRBD1 | few | TRBJ2-7 | TRBV5-5 | TGTGCCAGCAGCAAGGGGACAGGGGTTTCCTACGAGCAGTACTTC | CASSKGTGVSYEQYF
TRBD1 | - | TRBJ1-1 | TRBV6-2/TRBV6-3 | TGTGCCAGCATTTGGGCCCTTGGACAGGGGGCTACTGAAGCTTTCTTT | CASIWALGQGATEAFF
- | few | TRBJ1-1 | TRBV4-3 | TGCGCCAGCAGCCAAGAAATTATGAGCACTGAAGCTTTCTTT | CASSQEIMSTEAFF
- | many | TRBJ1-6 | TRBV9 | TGTGCCAGCAGCGCCTCCAGCTCCTATAATTCACCCCTCCACTTT | CASSASSSYNSPLHF
TRBD2 | few | TRBJ2-1 | TRBV20-1 | TGCAGTGCTGTGGGCGGGAGAAGCTACAATGAGCAGTTCTTC | CSAVGGRSYNEQFF
TRBD2 | few | TRBJ2-7 | TRBV11-2 | TGTGCCAGCAGCCGAAGCGGGGCTTCCTACGAGCAGTACTTC | CASSRSGASYEQYF
- | few | TRBJ2-1 | TRBV20-1 | TGCAGTGCCGGGGGGCGGGGCCCCCCGTTCTTC | CSAGGRGPPFF
- | - | TRBJ2-3 | TRBV23-1 | TGCGCCAGCAGAAAAACCGGGACGGACACAGATACGCAGTATTTT | CASRKTGTDTDTQYF
- | - | TRBJ2-3 | TRBV12-3/TRBV12-4 | TGTGCCAGCAGCCGGCGGGCCCATAGCACAGATACGCAGTATTTT | CASSRRAHSTDTQYF
TRBD1 | many | TRBJ2-7 | TRBV5-1 | TGCGCCAGCAGCCTACCGGGACAGGGAAACTACGAGCAGTACTTC | CASSLPGQGNYEQYF
TRBD2 | - | TRBJ2-7 | TRBV20-1 | TGCAGTGCTAGAACCACTAGCGGGACCTACGAGCAGTACTTC | CSARTTSGTYEQYF
- | - | TRBJ1-2 | TRBV6-5 | TGTGCCAGCAGTTACTTAGACACTGGGGCTTTCACCTTC | CASSYLDTGAFTF
TRBD2 | - | TRBJ2-3 | TRBV20-1 | TGCAGTGCCACAATAGCGGGAATCACAGATACGCAGTATTTT | CSATIAGITDTQYF
TRBD1 | - | TRBJ2-3 | TRBV5-1 | TGCGCCAGCAGCTTGTGGCCGACAGGGCGGGCAGATACGCAGTATTTT | CASSLWPTGRADTQYF
- | - | TRBJ1-1 | TRBV20-1 | TGCAGTGTAAGAAACGCGGCTAACACTGAAGCTTTCTTT | CSVRNAANTEAFF
- | - | TRBJ2-5 | TRBV4-2 | TGTGCCAGCAGCCACGGGACTTCGCTACCTGAGACCCAGTACTTC | CASSHGTSLPETQYF
TRBD1 | few | TRBJ1-1 | TRBV7-8 | TGTGCCAGCAGCGATCGGACAGGGTCTGAAGCTTTCTTT | CASSDRTGSEAFF
- | - | TRBJ1-2 | TRBV7-3 | TGTGCCAGCAGCTTTGACAATTATTATGGCTACACCTTC | CASSFDNYYGYTF